The 30 T cell receptor beta chains listed next were all sequenced from one sample in a study of blood T cell repertoires in COVID-19. Some clones are missing from TCRdb's copy, which holds only in-frame ones; the method was immunoSEQ multiplex PCR. The sample lists about 120,000 clones, 79% occurring once. Sequenced input: peripheral blood. The receptors come from a woman of 80 years or more with acute or convalescent COVID-19.

The rearrangement uses TRBV6-2 or TRBV6-3 and TRBJ2-1; TRBD1 matches at 9 bases. CDR3 size: 17 residues. CDR1 MNHEY and CDR2 SVGEGT come from the germline V gene. J was trimmed by 4 bases and V by 2 bases; bases with no gene match: 9. The CDR3 DNA is TGTGCCAGCAGTTACGGGACAGGGCGAGCCGCATACAATGAGCAGTTCTTC. Encoded protein: CASSYGTGRAAYNEQFF.

The chain uses TRBV7-9 and TRBJ2-1; the D gene is possibly TRBD1 (6 bases). V dropped 5 bases and J dropped 10 bases, with 15 bases sitting between them. The CDR3 sequence is 13 residues long. CDR1 SEHNR and CDR2 FQNEAQ come from the germline V gene (reference sequence). CDR3 nucleotide sequence: TGTGCCAGCAGCCTGAGTTTGGACAGCGAGCAGTTCTTC. Translating it yields CASSLSLDSEQFF.

The V call is TRBV7-2, the J call TRBJ1-5; D is unresolved. The ends were cut back, 5 bases at V and 7 bases at J, with 12 bases in the middle. CDR3 size: 13 residues. Germline-derived CDR1 and CDR2 are SGHTA and FQGNSA. The CDR3 spells CASSPSPPQPQHF. CDR3 sequence (DNA): TGTGCCAGCAGCCCCAGTCCCCCACAGCCCCAGCATTTT.

J is TRBJ2-1 and V is TRBV4-2; no reliable D call. Deletions cut 4 bases from V and 9 bases from J, with 10 bases between. The CDR3 length is 12 residues. The germline V gene has CDR1 LGHNA and CDR2 YNFKEQ. CDR3 sequence reads: CASSPPRGEQFF. The CDR3 DNA follows: TGTGCCAGCAGCCCACCGAGAGGTGAGCAGTTCTTC.

J is TRBJ1-1 and V is TRBV7-2, with D perhaps matching TRBD1 (5 bases). Germline CDR1 reads SGHTA; CDR2 reads FQGNSA. The CDR3 contains 13 residues. The V and J ends lost 8 bases and 6 bases respectively, with 16 bases between them. DNA for the CDR3: TGTGCCAGCGGACTAAGACAGCCTCCTGAAGCTTTCTTT. This encodes CASGLRQPPEAFF.

In regard to this clone: At one end the junction does not follow the germline gene, possibly because of a read error. This rearrangement joins TRBV19 to TRBJ2-2, with D tentatively TRBD2 (6 bases). Germline V gives CDR1 LNHDA, CDR2 SQIVND (reference sequence). The CDR3 contains 14 residues. The CDR3: CASRIGTGTGELFF. The DNA of the CDR3 is TGTGCCAGTAGGATAGGGACTGGGACCGGGGAGCTGTTTTTT.

The chain links TRBV4-3 to TRBJ2-7; 9 nucleotides align to TRBD1. The germline gives CDR1 LGHNA, CDR2 YSLEER. The CDR3 is 15 amino acids. The V segment lost 6 bases and the J segment 4 bases; nucleotides outside the gene matches: 10. In DNA form, the CDR3 reads TGCGCCAGCAGTCCTACCGCGGGACAGGGATACGAGCAGTACTTC. Translating it yields CASSPTAGQGYEQYF.

This clone was found a few times. Other DNA sequences of this sample code for an identical CDR3. The chain employs TRBV4-2 and TRBJ1-6; no clear D gene. Trimming took 1 base from V and 7 from J, leaving 5 bases between them. The V gene's germline CDR1 is LGHNA and CDR2 YNFKEQ. The CDR3 totals 13 residues. CDR3 amino acids: CASSQGRNSPLHF. In DNA, the CDR3 is TGTGCCAGCAGCCAAGGTCGGAATTCACCCCTCCACTTT.

The V call is TRBV28, the J call TRBJ1-1; 7 bases line up with TRBD1. This CDR3 has 14 residues. J lost 1 base, V lost 6 bases, and 5 bases had no gene match. Germline V gene data show CDR1 as MDHEN and CDR2 as SYDVKM. CDR3: CASSLQGPNTEAFF. CDR3 coding DNA: TGTGCCAGCAGCCTACAGGGGCCGAACACTGAAGCTTTCTTT.

This clone was counted a single time. The chain recombines TRBV7-9 with TRBJ2-7; D unresolved. From germline, CDR1 is SEHNR and CDR2 FQNEAQ (reference sequence). There are 13 residues in the CDR3. V lost 1 base to trimming and J lost 5 bases, with 9 bases between them. CDR3: CASSLGANNEQYF. In DNA form, the CDR3 reads TGTGCCAGCAGCTTAGGGGCGAACAACGAGCAGTACTTC.

This CDR3 reads CSVGLENVLAGYNEQFF. The DNA for the CDR3 is TGCAGCGTTGGACTAGAAAATGTTTTGGCCGGATACAATGAGCAGTTCTTC. The genes are TRBV29-1 and TRBJ2-1; possibly TRBD2 for D (6 bases). Between the trimmed V and J ends, which lost 4 bases and 4 bases, there was a span of 23 bases. Germline CDR1 SQVTM, CDR2 ANQGSEA. The CDR3 runs to 17 residues.

The V gene is TRBV7-3, the J gene TRBJ1-1; no definite D call. Trimming shortened V by 2 bases and J by 1 base, and 5 bases separated the two germline ends. This CDR3 region has 13 residues. Germline loops: CDR1 SGHTA, CDR2 FQGTGA. In nucleotides, the CDR3 is TGTGCCAGCAGCTTACGCAGGAACACTGAAGCTTTCTTT. The encoded protein is CASSLRRNTEAFF. Drawing the rest from reference TRBV7-3 and TRBJ1-1, the complete variable domain is GAGVSQTPSNKVTEKGKYVELRCDPISGHTALYWYRQSLGQGPEFLIYFQGTGAADDSGLPNDRFFAVRPEGSVSTLKIQRTERGDSAVYLCASSLRRNTEAFFGQGTRLTVV.

The J gene is TRBJ1-1, the V gene TRBV10-3, with D possibly being TRBD1 (6 bases). Germline CDR1 reads ENHRY; CDR2 reads SYGVKD. CDR3 length equals 15 residues. The germline V and J ends were trimmed by 5 bases and 4 bases, with 17 bases remaining between them. The CDR3 nucleotides are TGTGCCATCAGTACAGGGATAGGGGATGGCACTGAAGCTTTCTTT. Amino acid sequence: CAISTGIGDGTEAFF.

This clone was picked up one time. This chain uses TRBV11-2 with TRBJ2-1; D is unclear. Per the germline V gene, CDR1 is SGHAT and CDR2 is FQNNGV. The CDR3 sequence is 15 residues long. Trimming pared 5 bases from V and 4 bases from J, leaving 15 bases between. CDR3 DNA: TGTGCCAGCAGCCCCAGACTCGTCCCATACAATGAGCAGTTCTTC. The encoded protein is CASSPRLVPYNEQFF.

This clone was observed a handful of times. The same CDR3 can be traced to other DNA sequences in this sample. This chain links TRBV9 with TRBJ1-6, with 7 bases lining up with TRBD1. In germline, CDR1 is SGDLS, CDR2 YYNGEE. The CDR3 runs 15 residues. V lost 4 bases, J lost 3 bases, and 4 bases stayed unmatched. CDR3 sequence reads: CASSSGDSYNSPLHF. The CDR3 nucleotides read TGTGCCAGCAGCTCTGGGGACAGCTATAATTCACCCCTCCACTTT.

The chain combines TRBV7-2 with TRBJ2-2; TRBD2 agrees at 7 bases. The CDR3 has 15 amino acids. Germline lookup yields CDR1 SGHTA and CDR2 FQGNSA. The J segment lost 4 bases and the V segment lost 5 bases, leaving 7 bases of the junction unmatched. The CDR3 here is CASSLSGYSTGELFF. The CDR3 DNA reads TGTGCCAGCAGCCTTAGCGGGTACTCCACCGGGGAGCTGTTTTTT.

In this sample, this clone turned up a few times. In DNA form, the CDR3 reads TGTGCCAGTAGTATCCCACTAGCCCGGGAGCAGTTCTTC. Protein sequence: CASSIPLAREQFF. This chain uses TRBV19 with TRBJ2-1; maybe TRBD2 (6 bases). CDR1 is LNHDA, CDR2 SQIVND, per germline (reference sequence). The CDR3 consists of 13 residues. V was trimmed by 3 bases and J by 10 bases, leaving 13 bases between them. Using reference TRBV19 and TRBJ2-1 for the parts outside the CDR3, the full variable domain is DGGITQSPKYLFRKEGQNVTLSCEQNLNHDAMYWYRQDPGQGLRLIYYSQIVNDFQKGDIAEGYSVSREKKESFPLTVTSAQKNPTAFYLCASSIPLAREQFFGPGTRLTVL.

This clone has a handful of counts. The chain is built from TRBV7-3 and TRBJ2-2, with a tentative D call TRBD2 (7 bases). Germline CDR1 SGHTA, CDR2 FQGTGA. Between the trimmed V and J ends, which lost 4 bases and 5 bases, there was a span of 20 bases. The CDR3 consists of 17 residues. The CDR3: CASSSEGGALGTGELFF. The CDR3 region has the DNA TGTGCCAGCAGCTCCGAGGGGGGGGCCCTTGGGACCGGGGAGCTGTTTTTT.

V is TRBV19 and J is TRBJ2-3, with D perhaps matching TRBD1 (6 bases). CDR1 is LNHDA and CDR2 is SQIVND in the germline V gene (reference sequence). The V end lost 7 bases, the J end lost 4 bases, and 12 bases lay between the germline ends. This CDR3 is 13 amino acids long. As DNA, the CDR3 is TGTGCCAGTAAGGGGGACCTCCCAGATACGCAGTATTTT. Translated, it gives CASKGDLPDTQYF.

This clone was recorded a few times. The J gene is TRBJ1-2, the V gene TRBV5-4; possibly TRBD1 for D (5 bases). Germline CDR1 SGHNT, CDR2 YYREEE (reference sequence). The V gene lost 4 bases and the J gene lost 8 bases, with 12 bases spanning the gap. This CDR3 spans 12 amino acids. This chain's CDR3 is CASSRGEGGYTF. The CDR3 bases are TGTGCCAGCAGCCGGGGGGAGGGCGGCTACACCTTC.

The chain joins TRBV7-2 to TRBJ1-5, with D perhaps TRBD1 (6 bases). Germline CDR1 reads SGHTA; CDR2 reads FQGNSA. This CDR3 contains 15 residues. The V and J ends lost 5 bases and 2 bases respectively, with 13 bases between them. CDR3 residues: CASSTRTDGNQPQHF. For the CDR3, the DNA is TGTGCCAGCAGCACCCGGACAGATGGCAATCAGCCCCAGCATTTT. Full variable domain (rest looked up from reference TRBV7-2 and TRBJ1-5): GAGVSQSPSNKVTEKGKDVELRCDPISGHTALYWYRQSLGQGLEFLIYFQGNSAPDKSGLPSDRFSAERTGGSVSTLTIQRTQQEDSAVYLCASSTRTDGNQPQHFGDGTRLSIL.

The rearrangement links TRBV27 to TRBJ1-2, with D perhaps matching TRBD1 (6 bases). Germline V gene data show CDR1 as MNHEY and CDR2 as SMNVEV (reference sequence). The CDR3 extends over 14 amino acids. Trimming stripped 6 bases from V and 2 bases from J, with 13 bases between. The CDR3 DNA follows: TGTGCCAGCAGCACGAATGGACAGAACTATGGCTACACCTTC. Translation: CASSTNGQNYGYTF.

The chain uses TRBV5-8 and TRBJ1-6; 9 nucleotides line up with TRBD1. Germline trimming cut 4 bases from V and 2 bases from J; bases unmatched to any gene: 7. From germline, CDR1 is SGHTS and CDR2 YDEGEE. The CDR3 consists of 17 residues. The CDR3 loop reads CASSRDRGLTYNSPLHF. In nucleotides, the CDR3 is TGTGCCAGCAGCCGAGACAGGGGGTTGACCTATAATTCACCCCTCCACTTT.

This rearrangement joins TRBV7-2 to TRBJ2-5, with D maybe TRBD1 (6 bases). Germline V CDR1 and CDR2: SGHTA, FQGNSA. This CDR3 is 16 amino acids long. Trimming removed 5 bases from V and 5 bases from J, with 21 bases in between. The DNA of the CDR3 is TGTGCCAGCAGCCCAGGGGTGTATGTGAGAGAGGAGACCCAGTACTTC. Translation: CASSPGVYVREETQYF.

The chain combines TRBV19 with TRBJ2-7, with TRBD1 identical over 8 bases. CDR1 is LNHDA and CDR2 is SQIVND in the germline V gene (reference sequence). This CDR3 region has 17 residues. V gave up 4 bases and J gave up 0 bases; unmatched junction bases: 11. CDR3 nucleotides: TGTGCCAGTAGTAGAGCCTATGACAGGGGAAGCTCCTACGAGCAGTACTTC. Protein product: CASSRAYDRGSSYEQYF.

The V gene is TRBV2, the J gene TRBJ1-2; possible D gene TRBD1, 6 bases. The CDR3 runs 13 residues. Trimming removed 6 bases at V and 6 bases at J, with 14 bases between. Per germline, CDR1 SNHLY and CDR2 FYNNEI. The CDR3 DNA sequence: TGTGCCAGCAGGACATCAGGGGAACATGGCTACACCTTC. It encodes CASRTSGEHGYTF.

The genes are TRBV9 and TRBJ2-1; 15 bases align to TRBD2. This CDR3 has 16 residues. Per germline, CDR1 SGDLS and CDR2 YYNGEE. V shed 4 bases and J 10 bases; nucleotides not matched to a gene: 9. CDR3 loop: CASSPRGLAGGREQFF. The CDR3 nucleotides read TGTGCCAGCAGCCCTCGGGGACTAGCGGGGGGTCGCGAGCAGTTCTTC.

The rearrangement uses TRBV7-3 and TRBJ1-1, with a tentative D call TRBD1 (5 bases). This CDR3 contains 15 residues. CDR1 is SGHTA, CDR2 FQGTGA, per germline. Trimming pared 3 bases from V and 3 bases from J, leaving 14 bases between. The chain's CDR3 is CASSFDLKGYTEAFF. The CDR3 DNA is TGTGCCAGCAGCTTTGATCTAAAGGGGTACACTGAAGCTTTCTTT.

This clone was counted between two and nine times. The gene calls are TRBV4-3 and TRBJ2-1; D is ambiguous. The germline V gene has CDR1 LGHNA and CDR2 YSLEER. V gave up 0 bases and J gave up 10 bases, with 13 bases separating them. The CDR3 is made up of 14 amino acids. CDR3: CASSQERNSNEQFF. The CDR3 nucleotides read TGCGCCAGCAGCCAAGAACGGAACAGTAACGAGCAGTTCTTC.

This chain joins TRBV9 and TRBJ1-6; D might be TRBD1 (6 bases). V lost 0 bases and J 0 bases, leaving 13 bases between the germline ends. The CDR3 loop spans 18 amino acids. CDR1 and CDR2 from the germline V gene are SGDLS and YYNGEE. The CDR3 reads CASSVGAGADSYNSPLHF. In DNA, the CDR3 is TGTGCCAGCAGCGTAGGAGCAGGGGCTGACTCCTATAATTCACCCCTCCACTTT.